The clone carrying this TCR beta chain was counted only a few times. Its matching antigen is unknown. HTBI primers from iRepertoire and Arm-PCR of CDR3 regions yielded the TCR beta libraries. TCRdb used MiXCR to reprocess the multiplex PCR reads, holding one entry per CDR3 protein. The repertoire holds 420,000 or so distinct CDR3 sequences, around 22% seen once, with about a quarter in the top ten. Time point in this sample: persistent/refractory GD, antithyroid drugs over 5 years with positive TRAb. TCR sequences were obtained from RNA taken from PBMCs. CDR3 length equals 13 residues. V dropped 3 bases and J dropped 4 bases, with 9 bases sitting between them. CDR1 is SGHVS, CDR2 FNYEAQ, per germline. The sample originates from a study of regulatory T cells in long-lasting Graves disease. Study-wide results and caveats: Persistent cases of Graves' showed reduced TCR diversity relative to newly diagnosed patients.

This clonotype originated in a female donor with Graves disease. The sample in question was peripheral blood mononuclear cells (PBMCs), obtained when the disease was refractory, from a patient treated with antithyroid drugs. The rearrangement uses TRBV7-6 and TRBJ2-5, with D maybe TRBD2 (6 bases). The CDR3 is CASSLNGGETQYF. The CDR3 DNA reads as TGTGCCAGCAGCTTGAACGGGGGAGAGACCCAGTACTTC.